This record covers a single T cell receptor (beta chain). This entry is derived from a study of blood T cell repertoires in COVID-19. As for the study in general: The United States, Italy and Spain were the sources of the acute and convalescent COVID-19 samples. The cDNA or gDNA used as material had been derived from T cells, B-cell-depleted T cells, or PBMCs.

Under the authors' procedure: For nucleated cells, counts were estimated from reference gene primer amplification. TCRdb's table, derived via immunoSEQ multiplex PCR, lists solely in-frame clones and lacks some. V, J and clone size derive from that table, while D and trimming were established from the DNA sequence. This table holds approximately 70,000 clones, about four fifths found once. Germline CDR1 reads SGHRS; CDR2 reads YFSETQ. V gave up 4 bases and J gave up 8 bases; unmatched junction bases: 8. This CDR3 comprises 15 residues. This receptor was obtained from a woman older than 75 with active or convalescent COVID-19. This chain connects TRBV5-1 to TRBJ2-3; 12 bases agree with TRBD2. Sequencing was carried out using peripheral blood. The chain's CDR3 is CASSQASGGAGTQYF. CDR3 coding DNA: TGCGCCAGCAGCCAGGCTAGCGGGGGGGCCGGTACGCAGTATTTT.